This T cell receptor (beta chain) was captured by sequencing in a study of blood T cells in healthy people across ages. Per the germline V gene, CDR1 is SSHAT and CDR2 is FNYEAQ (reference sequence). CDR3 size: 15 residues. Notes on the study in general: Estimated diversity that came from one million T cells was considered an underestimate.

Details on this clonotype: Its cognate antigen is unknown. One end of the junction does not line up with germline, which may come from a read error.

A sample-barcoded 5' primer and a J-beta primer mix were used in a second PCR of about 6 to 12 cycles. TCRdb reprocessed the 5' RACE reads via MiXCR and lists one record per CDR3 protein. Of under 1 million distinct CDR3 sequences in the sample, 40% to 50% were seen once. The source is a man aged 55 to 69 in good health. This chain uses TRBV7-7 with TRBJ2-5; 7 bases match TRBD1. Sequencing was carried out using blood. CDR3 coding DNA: TGTGCTAGCAGCCCTAACCCGACAGGGAAAGAGACCCAGTACTTC. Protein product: CASSPNPTGKETQYF.